This T cell receptor beta chain comes out of a study of OX40 agonist ivuxolimab in advanced cancers. The wider study: The dose-escalation cohort had hepatocellular carcinoma, melanoma, renal cell or head and neck cancer. Enrollees could have had prior anti-PD-1, anti-PD-L1 or anti-CTLA-4 therapy, which over 35% had received. Overall study results and limits: Averaging showed that CD8+ T cells had more expanded clones than CD4+ did.

About this clone itself: Its antigen is undetermined.

The junction had 11 bases not matched to a gene; V was cut back by 6 bases and J by 15 bases. The CDR3 has 12 residues. The V gene's germline CDR1 is MNHEY and CDR2 SVGAGI. Here immunoSEQ multiplex PCR was the method, and the copy in TCRdb shows in-frame clones only, minus some. In the table there are tens of thousands of clones, about 82% of which are singletons. The sequence derives from an adult with an advanced solid tumor such as melanoma, head and neck, liver or kidney cancer. Sequencing was performed on CD4+ or CD8+ T cells sorted from blood, taken in a trial of the OX40 agonist ivuxolimab. The V call is TRBV6-5, the J call TRBJ2-1; 7 bases agree with TRBD2. CDR3: CASSRGWGGWFF. The CDR3 DNA reads TGTGCCAGCAGCCGAGGGTGGGGGGGTTGGTTCTTC.